This record looks at one T cell receptor (beta chain) sequence and its context. In the original workflow: Amplification with reference gene primers provided the estimates of nucleated cell counts. The method was immunoSEQ multiplex PCR; TCRdb's version includes in-frame clones alone and lacks a portion of them. Clone size and V and J calls were adopted from that table, with D and trimming inferred from the DNA. The sample records around 100,000 clones, about nine tenths being singletons. The source of the sample is a study of blood T cell repertoires in COVID-19. Study information: Sites in the United States, Italy and Spain provided acute and convalescent COVID-19 samples.

Germline CDR1 and CDR2: SGDLS and YYNGEE. CDR3 size: 16 residues. V lost 4 bases to trimming and J lost 2 bases, with 15 bases between them. Specimen: peripheral blood. The sequence was collected from a man in his sixties with COVID-19, enrolled during active disease. The genes are TRBV9 and TRBJ2-2; D may be TRBD2 (6 bases). The DNA for the CDR3 is TGTGCCAGCAGCCCACGTGGGGGGACCAACACCGGGGAGCTGTTTTTT. This translates into CASSPRGGTNTGELFF. Based on the CDR3 plus reference TRBV9 and TRBJ2-2, the full variable domain is DSGVTQTPKHLITATGQRVTLRCSPRSGDLSVYWYQQSLDQGLQFLIQYYNGEERAKGNILERFSAQQFPDLHSELNLSSLELGDSALYFCASSPRGGTNTGELFFGEGSRLTVL.